The text below deals with one T cell receptor beta chain. The antigen is unknown. Described time point: week 23, last vaccination. The content of each vaccine dose was 300 ug of mutant IDH1 20-mer peptide, and topical imiquimod accompanied it. The entry originates in a study of a mutant IDH1 vaccine in newly diagnosed glioma. Whole-study results and caveats: Alterations occurring in top peripheral T cell clonotypes seemed unrelated to pseudoprogression.

Trimming took 5 bases from V and 1 from J, leaving 14 bases between them. CDR1 SEHNR and CDR2 FQNEAQ come from the germline V gene (reference sequence). This CDR3 is 15 amino acids long. Sequencing used immunoSEQ multiplex PCR; TCRdb keeps in-frame clones, though not all of them. The table records about 33,000 clones, around nine tenths of them present only once. The sequencing here drew on PBMCs, taken from a glioma patient whose treatment included an IDH1 peptide vaccine. The receptor was isolated from a middle-aged man with glioma. V usage is TRBV7-9 and J usage is TRBJ1-1; D call uncertain. The CDR3 spells CASSPPRIKNTEAFF. The CDR3 DNA sequence: TGTGCCAGCAGCCCCCCCCGGATAAAGAACACTGAAGCTTTCTTT.